These 32 T cell receptor beta chains were sequenced from one sample in a study of T-cell reconstitution after alpha-beta-depleted transplantation in children. Preparing the TCRbeta library involved the use of unique molecular identifiers. TCRdb ran MiXCR on the PCR reads and lists one entry per CDR3 protein. The sample has nearly 200,000 distinct CDR3 sequences; 5% to 7.5% are singletons. The specimen comprised PBMCs, sampled before TCRalphabeta/CD19-depleted stem cell transplant. The receptors originated from a girl less than two years old with combined immunodeficiency, due to receive a stem cell transplant.

This clonotype was detected ten times or more. The CDR3 nucleotides are TGTGCCAGCAGCTGGGGTAGCGGGAGAACCCCACCCTACGAGCAGTACTTC. Protein: CASSWGSGRTPPYEQYF. The chain has TRBV7-3 and TRBJ2-7; TRBD2 matches at 9 bases. V shed 4 bases and J 2 bases; nucleotides not matched to a gene: 12. Germline CDR1 SGHTA, CDR2 FQGTGA. The CDR3 is made up of 17 amino acids.

This clonotype has at least ten counts. The chain carries TRBV2 and TRBJ2-7; D call uncertain. CDR1 and CDR2 (germline): SNHLY, FYNNEI. The CDR3 runs 15 residues. V gave up 10 bases and J gave up 2 bases, with 21 bases separating them. The CDR3 here is CATTRFVASAYEQYF. CDR3 nucleotide sequence: TGTGCCACTACGAGGTTTGTAGCATCGGCCTACGAGCAGTACTTC.

This chain uses TRBV7-8 with TRBJ2-7; 10 bases agree with TRBD1. The CDR3 has 15 residues. Losses at the gene ends were 3 bases for V and 7 bases for J; bases not matched to a gene: 9. CDR1 and CDR2 from the germline V gene are SGHVS and FQNEAQ. DNA for the CDR3: TGTGCCAGCAGCTTTTTTAGACAGGGGGCAGGGGAGCAGTACTTC. This sequence encodes CASSFFRQGAGEQYF.

This clonotype was counted ten times or more. The V gene is TRBV6-1, the J gene TRBJ2-7, with 7 bases lining up with TRBD2. The CDR3 contains 19 residues. Germline CDR1 and CDR2: MNHNS and SASEGT. V shed 4 bases and J 3 bases; nucleotides not matched to a gene: 21. The CDR3 loop reads CASSGATEGTTTQDYEQYF. The CDR3 DNA sequence: TGTGCCAGCAGTGGGGCCACGGAGGGGACTACAACTCAAGACTACGAGCAGTACTTC.

The sample holds many counts of this clonotype. The V gene is TRBV28, the J gene TRBJ2-1, with 11 bases that match TRBD1. V was clipped by 6 bases and J by 4 bases; unmatched bases: 8. CDR1 is MDHEN, CDR2 SYDVKM, per germline. The CDR3 runs 16 residues. The CDR3 region has the DNA TGTGCCAGCAGCTTCCGGACAGGGGGCGTGTACAATGAGCAGTTCTTC. Protein product: CASSFRTGGVYNEQFF.

This clonotype appeared a few times. The V gene is TRBV9, the J gene TRBJ2-7; TRBD1 aligns across 11 bases. Per the germline V gene, CDR1 is SGDLS and CDR2 is YYNGEE. Unmatched junction bases numbered 6, after V lost 4 bases and J lost 3 bases. The CDR3 sequence is 15 residues long. The CDR3 DNA follows: TGTGCCAGCAGCACTCCCGGGACAGGGGGCTACGAGCAGTACTTC. It yields the protein CASSTPGTGGYEQYF. Combining the CDR3 with reference TRBV9 and TRBJ2-7 gives the whole variable domain DSGVTQTPKHLITATGQRVTLRCSPRSGDLSVYWYQQSLDQGLQFLIQYYNGEERAKGNILERFSAQQFPDLHSELNLSSLELGDSALYFCASSTPGTGGYEQYFGPGTRLTVT.

J is TRBJ1-2 and V is TRBV6-5, with TRBD1 matching over 8 bases. V shed 2 bases and J 2 bases; nucleotides not matched to a gene: 4. Germline CDR1 is MNHEY and CDR2 is SVGAGI. The CDR3 is 15 amino acids. CDR3 in amino acids: CASSYTRTGNYGYTF. The CDR3 bases are TGTGCCAGCAGTTACACGCGGACAGGGAACTATGGCTACACCTTC.

This clonotype was counted ten times or more. The chain uses TRBV6-1 and TRBJ2-3; either TRBD1 or TRBD2 may supply D (5 bases each). The V gene's germline CDR1 is MNHNS and CDR2 SASEGT. The germline V and J ends were trimmed by 3 bases and 0 bases, with 25 bases remaining between them. This CDR3 is 20 amino acids long. The DNA of the CDR3 is TGTGCCAGCAGTGATGGGACCCAGTGGGGGAAAATCTCTAGCACAGATACGCAGTATTTT. Translation: CASSDGTQWGKISSTDTQYF.

This clonotype showed up many times. This rearrangement joins TRBV9 to TRBJ2-7; the match to TRBD1 covers 7 bases. Germline V gene sequence: CDR1 SGDLS, CDR2 YYNGEE. CDR3 size: 13 residues. V was pared by 0 bases and J by 6 bases, with 3 bases of the junction left unmatched. The CDR3 DNA reads TGTGCCAGCAGCGTAGGGGACAGCGGCGAGCAGTACTTC. It yields the protein CASSVGDSGEQYF.

This clonotype was seen ten or more times. This chain links TRBV7-3 with TRBJ2-3; 10 bases are a match to TRBD2. CDR1 SGHTA and CDR2 FQGTGA come from the germline V gene. This CDR3 contains 15 residues. After removal of 3 bases from V and 3 bases from J, the junction contained 3 bases not matched to a gene. The CDR3 sequence: CASSLASGSTDTQYF. In DNA, the CDR3 is TGTGCCAGCAGCTTGGCTAGCGGGAGTACAGATACGCAGTATTTT.

This clonotype was seen more than once but under ten times. This chain uses TRBV7-9 with TRBJ2-3; possibly TRBD1 for D (5 bases). The CDR3 is 17 residues long. The germline V gene has CDR1 SEHNR and CDR2 FQNEAQ (reference sequence). V was trimmed by 5 bases and J by 3 bases, leaving 21 bases between them. The CDR3 loop reads CASSPSDLLQGTDTQYF. In DNA, the CDR3 is TGTGCCAGCAGCCCTTCTGACTTACTCCAGGGTACAGATACGCAGTATTTT. The complete variable domain, with remaining parts taken from reference TRBV7-9 and TRBJ2-3, reads DTGVSQNPRHKITKRGQNVTFRCDPISEHNRLYWYRQTLGQGPEFLTYFQNEAQLEKSRLLSDRFSAERPKGSFSTLEIQRTEQGDSAMYLCASSPSDLLQGTDTQYFGPGTRLTVL.

This clonotype appeared many times. The chain employs TRBV28 and TRBJ2-7; weak D call: TRBD1 (6 bases). Germline CDR1 is MDHEN and CDR2 is SYDVKM. V was clipped by 4 bases and J by 0 bases, with 13 bases between them. The CDR3 spans 15 residues. CDR3 amino acids: CASSWYGGSSYEQYF. The CDR3 coding sequence is TGTGCCAGCAGTTGGTATGGGGGCAGCTCCTACGAGCAGTACTTC.

There are many counts of this clonotype. The rearrangement joins TRBV9 to TRBJ2-3; 12 positions match TRBD2. Germline V gene sequence: CDR1 SGDLS, CDR2 YYNGEE. Losses at the gene ends were 5 bases for V and 3 bases for J; bases not matched to a gene: 13. The CDR3 runs to 18 residues. Here the CDR3 DNA reads TGTGCCAGCAGGGTCCCTAGCGGGAGGGCCGGGAGAACAGATACGCAGTATTTT. Translation: CASRVPSGRAGRTDTQYF.

At least ten counts were recorded for this clonotype. The chain employs TRBV20-1 and TRBJ2-7; no firm D call. Germline V gene data show CDR1 as DFQATT and CDR2 as SNEGSKA (reference sequence). Trimming shortened V by 3 bases and J by 0 bases, and 12 bases separated the two germline ends. CDR3 length: 14 amino acids. CDR3 DNA: TGCAGTGCTAGTCTGGCGGAAATCTCCTACGAGCAGTACTTC. The encoded protein is CSASLAEISYEQYF.

This clonotype was observed at least ten times. CDR3 in DNA: TGCGCCAGCAGCCAAAGTAAAGCCAAAAACATTCAGTACTTC. Translating gives CASSQSKAKNIQYF. The chain carries TRBV4-3 and TRBJ2-4; D call uncertain. The V end lost 2 bases, the J end lost 0 bases, and 5 bases lay between the germline ends. The CDR3 runs 14 residues. From germline, CDR1 is LGHNA and CDR2 YSLEER.

This clonotype was counted many times. This chain uses TRBV4-2 with TRBJ2-1, with TRBD2 as a possible D gene (5 bases). Trimming stripped 1 base from V and 4 bases from J, with 17 bases between. The germline gives CDR1 LGHNA, CDR2 YNFKEQ. The CDR3 runs 17 residues. The DNA for the CDR3 is TGTGCCAGCAGCCAAGCTGGGAGACTGGCAACATACAATGAGCAGTTCTTC. It yields the protein CASSQAGRLATYNEQFF.

This chain connects TRBV6-2 or TRBV6-3 to TRBJ2-7, with a tentative D call TRBD1 (6 bases). The V and J ends lost 4 bases and 7 bases respectively, with 14 bases between them. CDR1 and CDR2 (germline): MNHEY, SVGEGT. The CDR3 length is 13 residues. The CDR3 DNA is TGTGCCAGCAGTTGGACAGATATGGGTGAGCAGTACTTC. It translates to CASSWTDMGEQYF.

This clonotype was counted many times. The V call is TRBV5-1, the J call TRBJ2-2; no firm D call. Germline V gene data show CDR1 as SGHRS and CDR2 as YFSETQ. V was shortened by 4 bases and J by 0 bases, with 7 bases between the two germline ends. The CDR3 length is 14 residues. The CDR3 protein is CASSGQANTGELFF. The CDR3 region has the DNA TGCGCCAGCAGCGGTCAGGCGAACACCGGGGAGCTGTTTTTT.

The chain employs TRBV20-1 and TRBJ2-3; 10 bases fit TRBD2. CDR1 DFQATT and CDR2 SNEGSKA come from the germline V gene (reference sequence). The CDR3 covers 15 residues. The junction had 9 bases not matched to a gene; V was cut back by 3 bases and J by 6 bases. In nucleotides, the CDR3 is TGCAGTGCTAGTCGGCTAGCGGGAGAGTATGATACGCAGTATTTT. Its protein is CSASRLAGEYDTQYF.

This clonotype was counted ten times or more. The chain couples TRBV20-1 to TRBJ2-3; no clear D. CDR3 length: 17 amino acids. Germline CDR1 reads DFQATT; CDR2 reads SNEGSKA (reference sequence). The V end was cut by 2 bases, the J end by 2 bases, with 20 bases between. The CDR3 bases are TGCAGTGCTAGATTCCCGAAGTGGACGGAACCCACAGATACGCAGTATTTT. Translation gives CSARFPKWTEPTDTQYF.

This clonotype was seen many times. This chain connects TRBV7-9 to TRBJ2-7; perhaps TRBD1 as D (6 bases). This CDR3 is built from 13 residues. V was shortened by 4 bases and J by 3 bases, with 10 bases between the two germline ends. Looked up from germline, CDR1 is SEHNR and CDR2 is FQNEAQ (reference sequence). The CDR3 protein is CASSWGHGYEQYF. The CDR3 DNA reads TGTGCCAGCAGCTGGGGACATGGCTACGAGCAGTACTTC.

This clonotype was observed at least ten times. This rearrangement joins TRBV29-1 to TRBJ2-2; 9 bases are a match to TRBD1. Germline values: CDR1 SQVTM, CDR2 ANQGSEA. The CDR3 runs 15 residues. V trimming: 7 bases; J trimming: 4 bases; junction bases outside the gene matches: 10. The CDR3 coding sequence is TGCAGCGCCCAGACAGGGGGGTATCCCACCGGGGAGCTGTTTTTT. Residues: CSAQTGGYPTGELFF.

In this sample, this clonotype turned up many times. V is TRBV6-5 and J is TRBJ1-1; perhaps TRBD1 as D (5 bases). V was clipped by 4 bases and J by 3 bases, with 18 bases between them. The CDR3 totals 16 residues. In germline, CDR1 is MNHEY, CDR2 SVGAGI. The CDR3 loop reads CASSFTGGTWDTEAFF. For the CDR3, the DNA is TGTGCCAGCAGTTTTACAGGCGGGACCTGGGACACTGAAGCTTTCTTT.

The chain couples TRBV30 to TRBJ2-1; no clear D gene. The CDR3 spans 13 residues. Trimming shortened V by 0 bases and J by 4 bases, and 7 bases separated the two germline ends. CDR1 and CDR2 (germline): GTSNPN, SVGIG (reference sequence). The DNA of the CDR3 is TGTGCCTGGAGTGTTGACATTTACAATGAGCAGTTCTTC. Its protein is CAWSVDIYNEQFF.

This clonotype was picked up many times. The V call is TRBV12-3 or TRBV12-4, the J call TRBJ2-3; D possibly corresponds to TRBD1 (6 bases). This CDR3 comprises 16 residues. Trimming stripped 5 bases from V and 2 bases from J, with 17 bases between. Here the CDR3 reads CASSDNDRYYTDTQYF. CDR3 DNA sequence: TGTGCCAGCAGTGATAATGACAGGTACTACACAGATACGCAGTATTTT.

This clonotype was recorded many times. The chain couples TRBV3-1 to TRBJ2-5; TRBD2 might be the D (5 bases). The CDR3 loop spans 15 amino acids. Trimming left V 3 bases short and J 2 bases short, with 13 bases between. Per the germline V gene, CDR1 is LGHDT and CDR2 is YNNKEL (reference sequence). The CDR3 coding sequence is TGTGCCAGCAGCCACCCCGAGAGGGAACAAGAGACCCAGTACTTC. Translation gives CASSHPEREQETQYF.

This clonotype occurred many times. The chain combines TRBV7-9 with TRBJ1-4; D possibly corresponds to TRBD1 (5 bases). V shed 4 bases and J shed 2 bases, with 11 bases lying between them. Looked up from germline, CDR1 is SEHNR and CDR2 is FQNEAQ (reference sequence). This CDR3 region has 15 residues. CDR3 nucleotides: TGTGCCAGCAGCTCGCGGGAGGGGACTAATGAAAAACTGTTTTTT. Translation: CASSSREGTNEKLFF.

V and J are TRBV12-3 or TRBV12-4 and TRBJ2-1, with D perhaps given as TRBD1 or TRBD2 (5 bases each). The ends were cut back, 5 bases at V and 10 bases at J, with 12 bases in the middle. The CDR3 is 12 residues long. In nucleotides, the CDR3 is TGTGCCAGCAGTACCGGGACGTACGAGCAGTTCTTC. It specifies CASSTGTYEQFF.

This clonotype was seen repeatedly, ten times or more. The chain is built from TRBV6-6 and TRBJ2-1; D perhaps matches TRBD2 (5 bases). Trimming took off 2 bases at V and 8 bases at J, with 10 bases between the two ends. Germline lookup yields CDR1 MNHNY and CDR2 SVGAGI (reference sequence). The CDR3 extends over 13 amino acids. As DNA, the CDR3 is TGTGCCAGCAGTTACGGAGGCTTCTATGAGCAGTTCTTC. As protein: CASSYGGFYEQFF.

At least ten counts were recorded for this clonotype. The gene calls are TRBV7-9 and TRBJ1-2; 8 bases are a match to TRBD1. J was trimmed by 6 bases and V by 5 bases; bases with no gene match: 5. The CDR3 extends over 13 amino acids. The germline V gene has CDR1 SEHNR and CDR2 FQNEAQ (reference sequence). This chain's CDR3 is CASSPNRGDGYTF. DNA of the CDR3: TGTGCCAGCAGCCCCAACAGGGGGGATGGCTACACCTTC.

This clonotype has ten or more counts. This rearrangement joins TRBV7-2 to TRBJ1-3; D is undetermined. The CDR3 spans 13 residues. Trimming stripped 3 bases from V and 0 bases from J, with 3 bases between. Germline V gives CDR1 SGHTA, CDR2 FQGNSA. The CDR3 is CASSLSSGNTIYF. The CDR3 coding sequence is TGTGCCAGCAGCTTGAGCTCTGGAAACACCATATATTTT. The full variable domain, its missing parts supplied by reference TRBV7-2 and TRBJ1-3, is GAGVSQSPSNKVTEKGKDVELRCDPISGHTALYWYRQSLGQGLEFLIYFQGNSAPDKSGLPSDRFSAERTGGSVSTLTIQRTQQEDSAVYLCASSLSSGNTIYFGEGSWLTVV.

This chain connects TRBV4-3 to TRBJ2-1; the match to TRBD2 covers 10 bases. J lost 12 bases, V lost 1 base, and 12 bases had no gene match. This CDR3 spans 16 amino acids. From germline, CDR1 is LGHNA and CDR2 YSLEER. The chain's CDR3 is CASSQVSAGGPGGQFF. CDR3 sequence (DNA): TGCGCCAGCAGCCAAGTATCAGCGGGAGGGCCGGGGGGGCAGTTCTTC.